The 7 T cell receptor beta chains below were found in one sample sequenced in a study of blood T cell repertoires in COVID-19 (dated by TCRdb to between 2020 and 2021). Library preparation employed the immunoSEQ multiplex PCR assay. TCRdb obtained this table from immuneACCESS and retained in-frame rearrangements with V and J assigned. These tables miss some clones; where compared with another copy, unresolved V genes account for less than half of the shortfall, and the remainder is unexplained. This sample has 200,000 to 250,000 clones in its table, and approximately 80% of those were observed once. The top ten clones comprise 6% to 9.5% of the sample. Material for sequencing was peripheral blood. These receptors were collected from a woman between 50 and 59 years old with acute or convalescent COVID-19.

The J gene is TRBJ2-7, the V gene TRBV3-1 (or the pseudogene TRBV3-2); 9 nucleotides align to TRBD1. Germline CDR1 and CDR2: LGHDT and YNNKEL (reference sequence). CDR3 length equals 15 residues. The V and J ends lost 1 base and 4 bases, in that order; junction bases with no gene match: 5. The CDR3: CASSQVSQGAYEQYF. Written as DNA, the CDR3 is TGTGCCAGCAGCCAAGTATCACAGGGGGCTTACGAGCAGTACTTC.

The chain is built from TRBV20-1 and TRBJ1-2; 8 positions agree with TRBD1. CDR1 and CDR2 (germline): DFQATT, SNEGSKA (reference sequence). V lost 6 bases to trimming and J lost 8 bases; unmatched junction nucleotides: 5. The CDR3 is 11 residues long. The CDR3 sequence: CSAQGAYGYTF. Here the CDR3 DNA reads TGCAGTGCCCAGGGGGCGTACGGCTACACCTTC.

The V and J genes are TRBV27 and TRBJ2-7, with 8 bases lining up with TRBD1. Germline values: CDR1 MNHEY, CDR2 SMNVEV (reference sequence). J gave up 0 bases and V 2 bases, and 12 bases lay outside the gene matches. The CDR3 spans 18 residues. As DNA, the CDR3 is TGTGCCAGCAGTTTAGCGGCAGGGGGCACCTTTACCTCCTACGAGCAGTACTTC. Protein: CASSLAAGGTFTSYEQYF.

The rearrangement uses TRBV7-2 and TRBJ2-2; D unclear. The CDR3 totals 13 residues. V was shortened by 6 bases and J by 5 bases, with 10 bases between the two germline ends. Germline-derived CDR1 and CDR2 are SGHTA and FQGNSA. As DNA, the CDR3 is TGTGCCAGCAGTTTTCGGCGGACCGGGGAGCTGTTTTTT. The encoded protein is CASSFRRTGELFF.

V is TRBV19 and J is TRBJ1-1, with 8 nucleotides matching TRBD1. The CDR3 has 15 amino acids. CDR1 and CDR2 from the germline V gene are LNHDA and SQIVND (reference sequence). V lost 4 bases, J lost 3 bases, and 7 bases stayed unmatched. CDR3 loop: CASSTRDRIYTEAFF. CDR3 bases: TGTGCCAGTAGTACTCGGGACAGGATCTACACTGAAGCTTTCTTT. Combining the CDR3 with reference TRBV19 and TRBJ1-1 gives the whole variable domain DGGITQSPKYLFRKEGQNVTLSCEQNLNHDAMYWYRQDPGQGLRLIYYSQIVNDFQKGDIAEGYSVSREKKESFPLTVTSAQKNPTAFYLCASSTRDRIYTEAFFGQGTRLTVV.

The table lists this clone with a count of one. CDR3 nucleotides: TGTGCCAGCAGCCCAATAGCGGGAGGGCCCTACGAGCAGTACTTC. Its translation: CASSPIAGGPYEQYF. The chain carries TRBV3-1 (or the pseudogene TRBV3-2) and TRBJ2-7; 11 bases match TRBD2. The CDR3 totals 15 residues. The ends lost 4 bases at V and 2 bases at J; junction bases unmatched: 4. Germline V CDR1 and CDR2: LGHDT, YNNKEL (reference sequence).

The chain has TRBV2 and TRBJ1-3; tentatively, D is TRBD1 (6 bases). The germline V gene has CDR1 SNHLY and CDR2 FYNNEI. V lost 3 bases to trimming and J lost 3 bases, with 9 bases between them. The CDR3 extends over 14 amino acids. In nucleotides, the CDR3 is TGTGCCAGCAGTGACCGGGACAATGGAAACACCATATATTTT. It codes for CASSDRDNGNTIYF.